This T cell receptor (beta chain) came from a study of cytomegalovirus exposure and HLA in healthy donors. On this clone: Its antigen is still unknown.

Findings and limits, study-wide: The study listed under 200 cytomegalovirus-associated TCR beta chains. 87-base-pair reads could not separate some V segments, including TRBV6-2 and TRBV6-3. It was only CMV serostatus that was available as immune exposure information. In vitro testing confirmed a few CMV-associated chains as specific for CMV antigens.

Researchers ran the PCR with 60 Vbeta and 13 Jbeta primers. Clones were read by immunoSEQ multiplex PCR, and TCRdb kept only the in-frame ones, dropping some. Here the sample spans around 150,000 clones, about four fifths being singletons. Per the germline V gene, CDR1 is SNHLY and CDR2 is FYNNEI. Trimming took 9 bases from V and 0 from J, leaving 14 bases between them. The CDR3 extends over 14 amino acids. This receptor was taken from a human donor in good health. The rearrangement joins TRBV2 to TRBJ1-1; D is perhaps TRBD1 (5 bases). Source material: PBMCs. For the CDR3, the DNA is TGTGCCAGGCCACTCAGGGAAATGAACACTGAAGCTTTCTTT. Protein sequence: CARPLREMNTEAFF.